A selection of T cell receptor beta chains follows, all from one sample in a study of blood T cell repertoires in COVID-19. Measured with immunoSEQ multiplex PCR; TCRdb has only the in-frame clones, and not every one. The sample holds approximately 170,000 clones, 88% seen once. Sequencing was done on a sample of PBMCs or T cells enriched from blood (not recorded which). The source of these receptors is a woman between 18 and 29 years old who had recovered from COVID-19. CDR3s include the opening cysteine and the closing phenylalanine or tryptophan. The D gene is left open where the match is weak. Size tells how often a clone was seen (once, few, many) or the class of an expanded clone, and some rows leave it out.

clone_size: -; v_call: TRBV6-4; d_call: TRBD2; j_call: TRBJ2-1; cdr3_nt: TGTGCCAGCAGTGACTCTGGCGGGGGGGCCGAGCAGTTCTTC; cdr3_aa: CASSDSGGGAEQFF
clone_size: -; v_call: TRBV19; d_call: TRBD2; j_call: TRBJ2-1; cdr3_nt: TGTGCCAGTAGCACTTTGTCTAGCGGGACCAATGAGCAGTTCTTC; cdr3_aa: CASSTLSSGTNEQFF
clone_size: -; v_call: TRBV9; d_call: -; j_call: TRBJ1-1; cdr3_nt: TGTGCCAGCAGCGAATCAGAGAACACTGAAGCTTTCTTT; cdr3_aa: CASSESENTEAFF
clone_size: once; v_call: TRBV20-1; d_call: TRBD1; j_call: TRBJ1-2; cdr3_nt: TGCAGTGCTAGTATCGACAGGGGAGGGGCGTATGGCTACACCTTC; cdr3_aa: CSASIDRGGAYGYTF
clone_size: -; v_call: TRBV5-8; d_call: -; j_call: TRBJ1-3; cdr3_nt: TGTGCCAGCAGCTCCCCCTGGGCCAGGGCTGGAAACACCATATATTTT; cdr3_aa: CASSSPWARAGNTIYF
clone_size: -; v_call: TRBV21-1; d_call: -; j_call: TRBJ2-5; cdr3_nt: TGTGCCAGCAGCAAAGATATGACAAGACAAGAGACCCAGTACTTC; cdr3_aa: CASSKDMTRQETQYF
clone_size: few; v_call: TRBV12-3/TRBV12-4; d_call: -; j_call: TRBJ1-1; cdr3_nt: TGTGCCAGCAGTTTGTCGAGAACTGAAGCTTTCTTT; cdr3_aa: CASSLSRTEAFF
clone_size: -; v_call: TRBV6-5; d_call: -; j_call: TRBJ2-2; cdr3_nt: TGTGCCAGCAGTCTTAGCGGGAACACCGGGGAGCTGTTTTTT; cdr3_aa: CASSLSGNTGELFF
clone_size: -; v_call: TRBV5-4; d_call: TRBD1; j_call: TRBJ2-2; cdr3_nt: TGTGCCAGCAGCGACCCCGGGACAGGCACCGGGGAGCTGTTTTTT; cdr3_aa: CASSDPGTGTGELFF
clone_size: -; v_call: TRBV18; d_call: -; j_call: TRBJ2-2; cdr3_nt: TGTGCCAGCTCACGCCCCGGCGGCACCGGGGAGCTGTTTTTT; cdr3_aa: CASSRPGGTGELFF
clone_size: -; v_call: TRBV15; d_call: TRBD2; j_call: TRBJ2-5; cdr3_nt: TGTGCCACCAGCAGAGATCTGGCGGGGGACCAAGAGACCCAGTACTTC; cdr3_aa: CATSRDLAGDQETQYF
clone_size: -; v_call: TRBV19; d_call: TRBD1; j_call: TRBJ2-7; cdr3_nt: TGTGCCAGTAGTACCCGGGACAGCCTTCAACGGTACTTC; cdr3_aa: CASSTRDSLQRYF
clone_size: -; v_call: TRBV5-1; d_call: -; j_call: TRBJ2-3; cdr3_nt: TGCGCCAGCAGCTTGGGGGGAGTTGCCACAGATACGCAGTATTTT; cdr3_aa: CASSLGGVATDTQYF
clone_size: -; v_call: TRBV28; d_call: -; j_call: TRBJ1-3; cdr3_nt: TGTGCCAGCACCCGACGCGGGGGGACTGGAAACACCATATATTTT; cdr3_aa: CASTRRGGTGNTIYF
clone_size: -; v_call: TRBV5-1; d_call: -; j_call: TRBJ2-3; cdr3_nt: TGCGCCAGCAGCTTGGGGGCAAGCACAGATACGCAGTATTTT; cdr3_aa: CASSLGASTDTQYF
clone_size: -; v_call: TRBV7-9; d_call: TRBD2; j_call: TRBJ2-1; cdr3_nt: TGTGCCAGCAGCTTAGGGGGACTAGCGTCATACAATGAGCAGTTCTTC; cdr3_aa: CASSLGGLASYNEQFF
clone_size: -; v_call: TRBV10-1; d_call: TRBD1; j_call: TRBJ1-1; cdr3_nt: TGCGCCAGCAGGGAGACAGGGGCCCTGAACACTGAAGCTTTCTTT; cdr3_aa: CASRETGALNTEAFF
clone_size: -; v_call: TRBV7-5; d_call: -; j_call: TRBJ2-7; cdr3_nt: TGTGCCAGAACCCTTAGAAGGGGACAGGGGTCTGACGAGCAGTACTTC; cdr3_aa: CARTLRRGQGSDEQYF
clone_size: -; v_call: TRBV10-2; d_call: TRBD2; j_call: TRBJ2-1; cdr3_nt: TGCGCCAGCAGAGGGACTAGCGGCTACTACAATGAGCAGTTCTTC; cdr3_aa: CASRGTSGYYNEQFF
clone_size: -; v_call: TRBV2; d_call: TRBD1; j_call: TRBJ1-1; cdr3_nt: TGTGCCAGCACCCGGGACAGGGGTGACACTGAAGCTTTCTTT; cdr3_aa: CASTRDRGDTEAFF